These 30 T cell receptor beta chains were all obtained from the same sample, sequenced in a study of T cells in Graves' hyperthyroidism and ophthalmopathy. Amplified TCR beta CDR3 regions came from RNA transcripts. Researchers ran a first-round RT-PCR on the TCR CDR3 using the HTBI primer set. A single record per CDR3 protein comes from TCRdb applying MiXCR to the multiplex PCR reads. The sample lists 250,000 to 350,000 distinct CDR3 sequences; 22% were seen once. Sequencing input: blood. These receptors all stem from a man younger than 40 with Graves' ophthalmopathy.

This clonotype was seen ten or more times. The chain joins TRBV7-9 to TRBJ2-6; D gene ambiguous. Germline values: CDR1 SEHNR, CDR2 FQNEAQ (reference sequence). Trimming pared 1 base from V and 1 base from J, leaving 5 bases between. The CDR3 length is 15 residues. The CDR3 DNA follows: TGTGCCAGCAGCTTAGTGCAGTCTGGGGCCAACGTCCTGACTTTC. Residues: CASSLVQSGANVLTF. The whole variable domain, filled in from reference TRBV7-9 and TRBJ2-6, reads DTGVSQNPRHKITKRGQNVTFRCDPISEHNRLYWYRQTLGQGPEFLTYFQNEAQLEKSRLLSDRFSAERPKGSFSTLEIQRTEQGDSAMYLCASSLVQSGANVLTFGAGSRLTVL.

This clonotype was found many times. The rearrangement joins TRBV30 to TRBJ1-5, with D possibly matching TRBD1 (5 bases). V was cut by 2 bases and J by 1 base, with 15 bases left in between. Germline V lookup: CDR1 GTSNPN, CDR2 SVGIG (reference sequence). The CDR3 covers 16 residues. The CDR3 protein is CAWSSGGYASNQPQHF. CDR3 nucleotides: TGTGCCTGGAGTTCTGGGGGGTATGCCAGCAATCAGCCCCAGCATTTT.

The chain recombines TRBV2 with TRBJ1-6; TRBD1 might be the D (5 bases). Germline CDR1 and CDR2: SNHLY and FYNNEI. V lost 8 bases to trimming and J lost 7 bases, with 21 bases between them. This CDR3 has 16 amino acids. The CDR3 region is CASSTLGGIQNSPLHF. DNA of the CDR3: TGTGCCAGCTCCACCCTGGGGGGGATCCAGAATTCACCCCTCCACTTT. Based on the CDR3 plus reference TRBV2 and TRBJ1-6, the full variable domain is EPEVTQTPSHQVTQMGQEVILRCVPISNHLYFYWYRQILGQKVEFLVSFYNNEISEKSEIFDDQFSVERPDGSNFTLKIRSTKLEDSAMYFCASSTLGGIQNSPLHFGNGTRLTVT.

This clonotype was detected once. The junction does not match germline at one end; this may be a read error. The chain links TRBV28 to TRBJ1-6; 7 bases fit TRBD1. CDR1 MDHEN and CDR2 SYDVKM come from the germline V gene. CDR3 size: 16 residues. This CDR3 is CASRLRGRGQNSPLHF. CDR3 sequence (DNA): TGTGCCAGCCGTTTGAGGGGACGGGGACAGAATTCACCCCTCCACTTT.

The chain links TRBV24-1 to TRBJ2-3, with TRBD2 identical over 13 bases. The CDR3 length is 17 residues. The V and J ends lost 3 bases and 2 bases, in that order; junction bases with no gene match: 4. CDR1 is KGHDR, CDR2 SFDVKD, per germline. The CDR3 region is CATSDVGLAGDTDTQYF. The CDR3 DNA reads TGTGCCACCAGTGATGTCGGACTAGCGGGAGACACAGATACGCAGTATTTT.

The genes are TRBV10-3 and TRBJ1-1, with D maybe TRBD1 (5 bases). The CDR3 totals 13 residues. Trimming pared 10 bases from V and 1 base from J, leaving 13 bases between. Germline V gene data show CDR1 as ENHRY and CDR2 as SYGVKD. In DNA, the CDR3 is TGTGCCACCGCGGGACGGGAGAACACTGAAGCTTTCTTT. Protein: CATAGRENTEAFF.

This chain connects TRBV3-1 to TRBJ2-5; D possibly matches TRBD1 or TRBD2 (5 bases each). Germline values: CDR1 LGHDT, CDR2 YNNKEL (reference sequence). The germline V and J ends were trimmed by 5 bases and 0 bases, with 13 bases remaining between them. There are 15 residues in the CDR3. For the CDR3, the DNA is TGTGCCAGCAGCTTAGGAGGACACAACCAAGAGACCCAGTACTTC. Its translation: CASSLGGHNQETQYF.

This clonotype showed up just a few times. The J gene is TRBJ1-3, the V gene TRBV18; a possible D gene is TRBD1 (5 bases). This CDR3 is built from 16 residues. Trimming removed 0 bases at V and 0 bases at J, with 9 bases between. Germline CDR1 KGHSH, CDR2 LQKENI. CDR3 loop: CASSPPTASSGNTIYF. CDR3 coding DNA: TGTGCCAGCTCACCACCGACAGCCTCCTCTGGAAACACCATATATTTT.

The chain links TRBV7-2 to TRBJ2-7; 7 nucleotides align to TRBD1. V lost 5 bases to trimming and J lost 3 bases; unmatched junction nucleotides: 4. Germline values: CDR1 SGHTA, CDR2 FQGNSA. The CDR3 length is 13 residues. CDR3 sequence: CASSHRQGYEQYF. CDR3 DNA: TGTGCCAGCAGCCACCGACAGGGCTACGAGCAGTACTTC.

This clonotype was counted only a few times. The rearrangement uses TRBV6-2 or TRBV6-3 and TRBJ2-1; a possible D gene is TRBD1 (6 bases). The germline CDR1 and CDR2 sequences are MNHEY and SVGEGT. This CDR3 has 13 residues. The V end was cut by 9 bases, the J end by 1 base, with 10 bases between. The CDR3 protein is CARRGQSYNEQFF. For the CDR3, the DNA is TGTGCCAGAAGAGGACAGTCCTACAATGAGCAGTTCTTC.

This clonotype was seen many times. This chain's CDR3 is CACRVGVGYTF. The CDR3 bases are TGTGCCTGCCGCGTTGGGGTTGGCTACACCTTC. The rearrangement links TRBV30 to TRBJ1-2; no definite D call. This CDR3 region has 11 residues. Germline V gives CDR1 GTSNPN, CDR2 SVGIG (reference sequence). Trimming pared 6 bases from V and 7 bases from J, leaving 12 bases between.

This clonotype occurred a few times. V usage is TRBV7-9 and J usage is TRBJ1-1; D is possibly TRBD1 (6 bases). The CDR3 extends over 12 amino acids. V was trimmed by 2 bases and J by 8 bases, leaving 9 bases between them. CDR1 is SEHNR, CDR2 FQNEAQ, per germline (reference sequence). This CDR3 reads CASSLIDREAFF. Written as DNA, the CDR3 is TGTGCCAGCAGCTTAATAGACAGGGAAGCTTTCTTT.

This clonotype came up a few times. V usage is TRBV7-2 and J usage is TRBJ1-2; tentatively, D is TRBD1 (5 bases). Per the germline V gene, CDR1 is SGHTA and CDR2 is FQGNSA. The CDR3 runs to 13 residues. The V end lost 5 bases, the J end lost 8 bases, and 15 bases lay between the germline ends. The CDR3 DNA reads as TGTGCCAGCAGCCCAGGACACTCCTTGGGCTACACCTTC. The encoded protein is CASSPGHSLGYTF.

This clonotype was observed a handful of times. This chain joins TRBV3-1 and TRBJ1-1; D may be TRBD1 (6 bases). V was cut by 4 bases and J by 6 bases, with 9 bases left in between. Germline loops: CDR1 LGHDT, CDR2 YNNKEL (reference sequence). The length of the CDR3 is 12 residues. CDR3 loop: CASSPGQSEAFF. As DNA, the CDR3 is TGTGCCAGCAGCCCCGGACAGTCTGAAGCTTTCTTT. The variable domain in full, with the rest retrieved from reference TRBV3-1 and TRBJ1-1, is DTAVSQTPKYLVTQMGNDKSIKCEQNLGHDTMYWYKQDSKKFLKIMFSYNNKELIINETVPNRFSPKSPDKAHLNLHINSLELGDSAVYFCASSPGQSEAFFGQGTRLTVV.

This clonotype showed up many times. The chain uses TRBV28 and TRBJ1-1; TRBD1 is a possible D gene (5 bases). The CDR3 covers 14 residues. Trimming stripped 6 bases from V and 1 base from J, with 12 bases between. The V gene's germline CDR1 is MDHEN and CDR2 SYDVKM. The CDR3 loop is CASSVTGGNTEAFF. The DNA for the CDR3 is TGTGCCAGCAGCGTTACAGGAGGGAACACTGAAGCTTTCTTT.

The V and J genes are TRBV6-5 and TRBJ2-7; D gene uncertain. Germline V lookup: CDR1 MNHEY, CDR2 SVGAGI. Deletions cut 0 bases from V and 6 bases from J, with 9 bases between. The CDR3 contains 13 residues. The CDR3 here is CASSYSVGAEQYF. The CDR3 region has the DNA TGTGCCAGCAGTTACTCGGTTGGCGCCGAGCAGTACTTC.

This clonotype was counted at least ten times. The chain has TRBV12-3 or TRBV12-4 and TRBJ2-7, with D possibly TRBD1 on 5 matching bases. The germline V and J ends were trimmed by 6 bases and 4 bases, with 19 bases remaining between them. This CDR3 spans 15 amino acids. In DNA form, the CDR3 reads TGTGCCAGCAGCCCTCACCGCCAGGGTGGTTACGAGCAGTACTTC. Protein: CASSPHRQGGYEQYF.

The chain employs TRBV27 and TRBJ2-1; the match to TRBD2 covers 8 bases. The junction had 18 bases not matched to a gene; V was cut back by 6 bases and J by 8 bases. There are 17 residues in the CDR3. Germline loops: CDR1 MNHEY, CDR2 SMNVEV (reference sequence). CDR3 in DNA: TGTGCCAGCAGCAGATTAAGGGGGACTAGGGCCGGGGATGAGCAGTTCTTC. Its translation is CASSRLRGTRAGDEQFF.

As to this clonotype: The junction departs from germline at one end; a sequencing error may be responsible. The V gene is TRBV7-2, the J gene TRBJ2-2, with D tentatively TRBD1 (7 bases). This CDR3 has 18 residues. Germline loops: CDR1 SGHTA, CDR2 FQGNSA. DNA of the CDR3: TGTGCCAGCCCCTTGAGAAACAGGGGAGGATTTAACACCGGGAAGCTGTTTTTT. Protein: CASPLRNRGGFNTGKLFF.

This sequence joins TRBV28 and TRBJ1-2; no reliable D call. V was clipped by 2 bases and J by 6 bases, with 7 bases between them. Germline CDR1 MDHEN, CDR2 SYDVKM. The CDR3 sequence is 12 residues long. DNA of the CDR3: TGTGCCAGCAGTTTACAGACAAATGGCTACACCTTC. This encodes CASSLQTNGYTF.

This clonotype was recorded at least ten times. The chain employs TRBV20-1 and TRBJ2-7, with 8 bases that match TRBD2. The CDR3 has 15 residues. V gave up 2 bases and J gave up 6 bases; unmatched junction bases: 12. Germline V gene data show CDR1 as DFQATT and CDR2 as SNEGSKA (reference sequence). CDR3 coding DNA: TGCAGTGCTAGACCTTCGGGGCGGGAGGTATCCGAGCAGTACTTC. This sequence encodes CSARPSGREVSEQYF.

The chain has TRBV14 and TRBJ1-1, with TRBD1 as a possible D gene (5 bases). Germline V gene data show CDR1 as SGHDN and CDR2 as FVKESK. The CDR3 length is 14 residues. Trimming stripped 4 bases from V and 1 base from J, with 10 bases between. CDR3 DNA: TGTGCCAGCAGCCGGAGACAGACGAACACTGAAGCTTTCTTT. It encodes CASSRRQTNTEAFF.

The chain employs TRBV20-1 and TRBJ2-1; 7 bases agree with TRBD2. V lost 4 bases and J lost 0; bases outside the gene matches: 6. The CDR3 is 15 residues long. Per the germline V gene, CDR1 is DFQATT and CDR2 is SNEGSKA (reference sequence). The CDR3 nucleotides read TGCAGTGCTAATCCGATAGCGGGCTCCTACAATGAGCAGTTCTTC. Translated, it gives CSANPIAGSYNEQFF.

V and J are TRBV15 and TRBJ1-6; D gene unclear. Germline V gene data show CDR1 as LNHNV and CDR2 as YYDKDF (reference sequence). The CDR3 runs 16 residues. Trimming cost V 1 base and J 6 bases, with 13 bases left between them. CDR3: CATSRVAAGINSPLHF. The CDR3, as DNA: TGTGCCACCAGCAGAGTAGCAGCGGGGATTAATTCACCCCTCCACTTT.

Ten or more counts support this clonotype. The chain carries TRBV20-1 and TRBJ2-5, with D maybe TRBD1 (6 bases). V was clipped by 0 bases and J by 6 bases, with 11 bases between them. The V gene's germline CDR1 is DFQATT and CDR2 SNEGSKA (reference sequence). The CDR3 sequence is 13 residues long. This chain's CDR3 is CSARDAQGQTQYF. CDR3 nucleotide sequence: TGCAGTGCTAGAGATGCACAGGGTCAGACCCAGTACTTC.

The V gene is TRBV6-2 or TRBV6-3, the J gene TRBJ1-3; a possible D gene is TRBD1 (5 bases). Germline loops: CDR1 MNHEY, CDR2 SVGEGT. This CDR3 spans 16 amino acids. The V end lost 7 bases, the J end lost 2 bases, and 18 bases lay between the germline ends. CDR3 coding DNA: TGTGCCAGCACCCAGGTGGGACCCTTGACTGGAAACACCATATATTTT. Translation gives CASTQVGPLTGNTIYF.

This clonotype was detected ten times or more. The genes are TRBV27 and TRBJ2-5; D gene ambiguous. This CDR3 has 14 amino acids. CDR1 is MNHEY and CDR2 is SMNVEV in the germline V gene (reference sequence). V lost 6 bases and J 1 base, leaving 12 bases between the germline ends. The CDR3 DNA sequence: TGTGCCAGCAGCCTAAACCAGATCCAAGAGACCCAGTACTTC. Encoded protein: CASSLNQIQETQYF.

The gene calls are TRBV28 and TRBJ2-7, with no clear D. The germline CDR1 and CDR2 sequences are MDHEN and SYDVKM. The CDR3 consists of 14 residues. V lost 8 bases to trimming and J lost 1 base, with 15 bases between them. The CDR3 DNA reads TGTGCCAGCGGTTCCGAGTTGAGGTCCTACGAGCAGTACTTC. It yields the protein CASGSELRSYEQYF.

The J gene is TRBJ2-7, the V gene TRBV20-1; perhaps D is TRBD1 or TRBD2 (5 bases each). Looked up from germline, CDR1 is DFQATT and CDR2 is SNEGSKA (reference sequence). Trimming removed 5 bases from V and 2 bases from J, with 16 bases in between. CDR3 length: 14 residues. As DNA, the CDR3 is TGCAGTGCTCCGGGACCATACGGCCCCTACGAGCAGTACTTC. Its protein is CSAPGPYGPYEQYF.

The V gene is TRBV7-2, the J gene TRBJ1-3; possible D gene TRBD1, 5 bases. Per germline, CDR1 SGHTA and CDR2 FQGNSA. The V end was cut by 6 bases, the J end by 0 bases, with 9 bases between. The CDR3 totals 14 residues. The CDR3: CASSRDFSGNTIYF. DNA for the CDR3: TGTGCCAGCAGTCGGGACTTCTCTGGAAACACCATATATTTT.